Below, 2 T cell receptor beta chains from the same sample are listed, as sequenced in a study of Graves' ophthalmopathy and Graves' hyperthyroidism (dated by TCRdb to 2016 to 2019). TCRdb records Illumina HiSeq 2000 as the sequencer. For repertoire sequencing, the TCR beta CDR3 regions were amplified from RNA transcripts. A first-round RT-PCR used HTBI primers with the Qiagen OneStep RT-PCR kit, followed by a second-round multiplex PCR, size selection and purification. The raw public data were reprocessed by TCRdb itself: fastp quality trimming at Q25, MiXCR clonotype calling, in-frame beta chains only. Rows with a matching CDR3 protein are joined into one entry that keeps the most common DNA and genes. The sample data list around 1,000,000 distinct CDR3 sequences, and roughly two fifths of these were observed just once. More than 9.5% of the sample lies in the top ten. The specimen was peripheral blood or thyroid tissue (not recorded which). These receptors all stem from an adult man with Graves' hyperthyroidism.

This clonotype was observed many times. V is TRBV11-2 and J is TRBJ1-1, with no clear D. The germline V gene encodes CDR1 SGHAT and CDR2 FQNNGV. The CDR3 runs 11 residues. V was shortened by 1 base and J by 11 bases, with 8 bases between the two germline ends. CDR3 DNA sequence: TGTGCCAGCAGCTTAGGAGGGTGGGCTTTCTTT. Its protein product is CASSLGGWAFF.

This chain joins TRBV7-2 and TRBJ1-1, with D uncertain. CDR3 size: 17 residues. Trimming cost V 5 bases and J 0 bases, with 19 bases left between them. Germline V gene sequence: CDR1 SGHTA, CDR2 FQGNSA. The DNA of the CDR3 is TGTGCCAGCAGCATAAGAAGCAGGTTCTATATGAACACTGAAGCTTTCTTT. Its translation: CASSIRSRFYMNTEAFF.